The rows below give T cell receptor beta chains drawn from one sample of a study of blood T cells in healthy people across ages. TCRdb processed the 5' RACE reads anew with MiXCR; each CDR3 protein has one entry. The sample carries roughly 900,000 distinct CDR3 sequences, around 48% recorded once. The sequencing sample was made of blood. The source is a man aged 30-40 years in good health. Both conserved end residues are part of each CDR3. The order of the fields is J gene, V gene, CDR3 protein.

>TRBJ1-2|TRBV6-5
CASSYSIGVSTKTNYGYTF
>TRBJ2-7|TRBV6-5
CASSYSNAGGRYEQYF
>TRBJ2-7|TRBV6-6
CASLRAGTSYEQYF
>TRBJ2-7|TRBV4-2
CASSSRTGASYEQYF
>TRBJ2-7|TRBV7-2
CASSLEAAREQYF
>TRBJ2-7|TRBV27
CASNEEENPYEQYF
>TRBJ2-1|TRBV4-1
CASSFGTRSAEQFF
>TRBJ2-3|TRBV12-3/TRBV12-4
CASSDWRNRSGPTDTQYF
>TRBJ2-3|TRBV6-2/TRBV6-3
CASGRADLSTDTQYF
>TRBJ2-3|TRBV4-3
CASSQDLASGATTDTQYF
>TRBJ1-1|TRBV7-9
CASSPTDPDTEAFF
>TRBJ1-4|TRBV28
CASSPPGGNEKLFF
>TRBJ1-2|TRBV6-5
CASSHQRQGPFRGYTF
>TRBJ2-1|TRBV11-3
CASSLGGGYYNEQFF
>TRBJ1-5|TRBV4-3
CASSQDRINQPQHF
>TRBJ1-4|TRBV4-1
CASSQSLGRDRHEKLFF
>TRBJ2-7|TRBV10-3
CAISEGQVFSYEQYF
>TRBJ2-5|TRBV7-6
CASSLGSRSGRETQYF
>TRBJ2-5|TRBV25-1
CASGEGVLVTQYF
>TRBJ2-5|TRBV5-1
CASSLNQETQYF
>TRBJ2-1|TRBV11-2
CASSLSVGYASEQFF
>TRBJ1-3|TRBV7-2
CASSSDRGYGNTIYF
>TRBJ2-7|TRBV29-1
CSVGQGPPYEQYF
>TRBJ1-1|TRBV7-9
CASSSVDGGDTEAFF
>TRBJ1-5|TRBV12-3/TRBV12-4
CASSLGYGYSNQPQHF
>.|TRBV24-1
CATSDARAKQETQYF
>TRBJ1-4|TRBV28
CASSLTPEREKLFF
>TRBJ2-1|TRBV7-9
CASSPGRTPEQFF
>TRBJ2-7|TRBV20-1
CSARSSRGAEVEEQYF
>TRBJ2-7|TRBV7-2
CASSLDQTGPLYEQYF
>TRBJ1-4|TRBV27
CASRLLLGGYREKLFF
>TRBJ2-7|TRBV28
CASSPPGPESYEQYF
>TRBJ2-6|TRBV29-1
CSVADSGANVLTF
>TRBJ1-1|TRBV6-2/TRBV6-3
CASGDRGYMNTEAFF
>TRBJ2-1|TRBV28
CASSDAGRRGGYNGQFF
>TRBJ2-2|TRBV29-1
CSVRTGDTGELFF
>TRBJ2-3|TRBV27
CASSGLPGTESTDTQYF
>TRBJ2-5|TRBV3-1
CASSQEKWDSIQETQYF
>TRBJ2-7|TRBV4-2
CASSQDPGLAAYEQYF